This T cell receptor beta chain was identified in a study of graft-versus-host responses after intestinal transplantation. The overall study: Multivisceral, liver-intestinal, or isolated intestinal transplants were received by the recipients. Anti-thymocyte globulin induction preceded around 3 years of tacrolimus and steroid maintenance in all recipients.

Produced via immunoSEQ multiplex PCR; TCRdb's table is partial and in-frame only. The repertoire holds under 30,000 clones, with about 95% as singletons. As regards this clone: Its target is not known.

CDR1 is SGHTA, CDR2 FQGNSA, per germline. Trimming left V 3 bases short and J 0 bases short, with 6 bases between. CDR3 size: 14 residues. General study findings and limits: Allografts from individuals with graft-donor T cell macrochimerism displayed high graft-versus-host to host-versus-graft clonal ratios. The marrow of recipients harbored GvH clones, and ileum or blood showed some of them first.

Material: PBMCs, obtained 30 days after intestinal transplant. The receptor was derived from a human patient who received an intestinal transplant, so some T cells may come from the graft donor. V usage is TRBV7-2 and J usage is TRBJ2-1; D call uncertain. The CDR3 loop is CASSFESSYNEQFF. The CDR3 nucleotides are TGTGCCAGCAGCTTTGAGAGCTCCTACAATGAGCAGTTCTTC.